The 20 T cell receptor beta chains in this list originate from one sample, sequenced in a study of blood T cell repertoires in COVID-19. The method was immunoSEQ multiplex PCR; TCRdb's version includes in-frame clones alone and lacks a portion of them. The repertoire includes around 300,000 clones, around 87% of them detected once, and approximately 2.2% sits in the top ten. The sample consisted of peripheral blood. These receptors came from a man between 18 and 29 years old with active or convalescent COVID-19.

This clone appeared a single time. V and J are TRBV19 and TRBJ2-5; TRBD2 agrees at 7 bases. V dropped 4 bases and J dropped 2; count of bases not matched to a gene: 7. Germline values: CDR1 LNHDA, CDR2 SQIVND (reference sequence). The CDR3 extends over 15 amino acids. The CDR3 reads CASSRGGWSQETQYF. The DNA of the CDR3 is TGTGCCAGTAGTAGGGGGGGATGGTCACAAGAGACCCAGTACTTC.

J is TRBJ2-2 and V is TRBV4-3, with 8 bases identical to TRBD2. After removal of 7 bases from V and 0 bases from J, the junction contained 13 bases not matched to a gene. The CDR3 is made up of 18 amino acids. Germline CDR1 LGHNA, CDR2 YSLEER. The CDR3 region has the DNA TGCGCCAGCACGACTACCTCCCGGGGGGGTTCGAACACCGGGGAGCTGTTTTTT. Translation gives CASTTTSRGGSNTGELFF.

This chain uses TRBV4-2 with TRBJ2-1; 9 bases agree with TRBD2. Germline values: CDR1 LGHNA, CDR2 YNFKEQ. The CDR3 extends over 14 amino acids. The ends lost 4 bases at V and 7 bases at J; junction bases unmatched: 5. The CDR3 is CASSPSGTWNEQFF. The CDR3 DNA sequence: TGTGCCAGCAGCCCTAGCGGGACGTGGAATGAGCAGTTCTTC.

This rearrangement joins TRBV14 to TRBJ2-5, with 8 bases identical to TRBD1. Germline V CDR1 and CDR2: SGHDN, FVKESK. Trimming at V came to 8 bases and at J to 1 base, leaving 9 bases not matched to a gene. The CDR3 contains 15 residues. The CDR3 nucleotides are TGTGCCAGCGGCCCTGGACAGGGTGCCCAAGAGACCCAGTACTTC. The encoded protein is CASGPGQGAQETQYF.

J is TRBJ2-1 and V is TRBV6-2 or TRBV6-3; TRBD2 matches 14 bases. The CDR3 has 16 amino acids. CDR1 is MNHEY and CDR2 is SVGEGT in the germline V gene. V gave up 5 bases and J gave up 9 bases; unmatched junction bases: 9. The CDR3 DNA is TGTGCCAGCAGTACCCCGACTAGCGGGGGGGGAGGTGAGCAGTTCTTC. Residues: CASSTPTSGGGGEQFF.

V and J are TRBV14 and TRBJ2-3; D is perhaps TRBD1 (6 bases). Germline V gene data show CDR1 as SGHDN and CDR2 as FVKESK. CDR3 length equals 16 residues. Trimming removed 5 bases from V and 0 bases from J, with 15 bases in between. As DNA, the CDR3 is TGTGCCAGCAGCTTCCTCAGGGGCGCTAGCACAGATACGCAGTATTTT. As protein: CASSFLRGASTDTQYF.

The chain recombines TRBV2 with TRBJ1-1; perhaps TRBD1 as D (6 bases). The CDR3 is 16 amino acids. V was shortened by 3 bases and J by 0 bases, with 14 bases between the two germline ends. Germline lookup yields CDR1 SNHLY and CDR2 FYNNEI. The CDR3 reads CASSDPWTEMNTEAFF. The CDR3 DNA reads TGTGCCAGCAGTGATCCCTGGACAGAAATGAACACTGAAGCTTTCTTT.

This clone was recorded only once. This chain joins TRBV9 and TRBJ2-2, with TRBD1 matching over 7 bases. The germline V gene encodes CDR1 SGDLS and CDR2 YYNGEE. The CDR3 has 14 amino acids. V was clipped by 3 bases and J by 5 bases; unmatched bases: 4. The CDR3 DNA sequence: TGTGCCAGCAGCGCCTACAGGGGTACCGGGGAGCTGTTTTTT. This translates into CASSAYRGTGELFF.

This chain links TRBV18 with TRBJ1-3, with D possibly TRBD1 on 5 matching bases. The length of the CDR3 is 17 residues. V lost 3 bases and J 1 base, leaving 16 bases between the germline ends. Looked up from germline, CDR1 is KGHSH and CDR2 is LQKENI. The CDR3 DNA is TGTGCCAGCTCACCTATCATGACAGAACCGTCTGGAAACACCATATATTTT. Translated: CASSPIMTEPSGNTIYF.

This clone occurred once. The chain recombines TRBV4-2 with TRBJ1-2; no clear D. The CDR3 is made up of 14 amino acids. The V end lost 0 bases, the J end lost 8 bases, and 13 bases lay between the germline ends. In germline, CDR1 is LGHNA, CDR2 YNFKEQ. CDR3 sequence (DNA): TGTGCCAGCAGCCAAGAGGTGTCGGGGAAAGGCTACACCTTC. It codes for CASSQEVSGKGYTF.

This chain joins TRBV7-2 and TRBJ2-7, with 7 bases matching TRBD1. Per the germline V gene, CDR1 is SGHTA and CDR2 is FQGNSA. The length of the CDR3 is 15 residues. The J segment lost 4 bases and the V segment lost 4 bases, leaving 10 bases of the junction unmatched. The CDR3 nucleotides are TGTGCCAGCAGCTCAATCCCGGGACAGTTGTACGAGCAGTACTTC. Translating it yields CASSSIPGQLYEQYF.

The rearrangement uses TRBV5-4 and TRBJ2-7, with TRBD2 matching 12 bases. This CDR3 is 14 amino acids long. Germline-derived CDR1 and CDR2 are SGHNT and YYREEE (reference sequence). Germline trimming cut 2 bases from V and 4 bases from J; bases unmatched to any gene: 1. The CDR3 nucleotides are TGTGCCAGCAGCTTTGGACTAGCGGGGTACGAGCAGTACTTC. It encodes CASSFGLAGYEQYF.

This clone was seen just once. V gene TRBV3-1 (or the pseudogene TRBV3-2) combines with J gene TRBJ2-1; 8 nucleotides align to TRBD2. The length of the CDR3 is 16 residues. Trimming removed 3 bases from V and 8 bases from J; junction bases left unmatched: 12. Per the germline V gene, CDR1 is LGHDT and CDR2 is YNNKEL (reference sequence). The CDR3 DNA reads as TGTGCCAGCAGCCAGATAGCGGGACTGATCACTGATGAGCAGTTCTTC. As protein: CASSQIAGLITDEQFF.

This clone showed up just once. The V gene is TRBV5-4, the J gene TRBJ2-2, with TRBD2 as a possible D gene (5 bases). CDR3 length: 14 residues. V dropped 0 bases and J dropped 7 bases, with 10 bases sitting between them. The germline V gene encodes CDR1 SGHNT and CDR2 YYREEE (reference sequence). The chain's CDR3 is CASSLAGVGGELFF. The CDR3 DNA is TGTGCCAGCAGCTTGGCCGGGGTTGGCGGGGAGCTGTTTTTT.

This clone was seen a handful of times. The chain carries TRBV9 and TRBJ2-5; 8 bases line up with TRBD2. J gave up 4 bases and V 0 bases, and 5 bases lay outside the gene matches. This CDR3 has 15 residues. Germline V gives CDR1 SGDLS, CDR2 YYNGEE. The CDR3 DNA reads TGTGCCAGCAGCGTAGCGGGACTAGTTGGAGAGACCCAGTACTTC. It codes for CASSVAGLVGETQYF.

The chain couples TRBV4-3 to TRBJ2-1, with unresolved D. CDR1 and CDR2 (germline): LGHNA, YSLEER. The V end was cut by 0 bases, the J end by 0 bases, with 12 bases between. The length of the CDR3 is 17 residues. In DNA form, the CDR3 reads TGCGCCAGCAGCCAAGAAACTGACTTGCTCTCCTACAATGAGCAGTTCTTC. It encodes CASSQETDLLSYNEQFF.

The V and J genes are TRBV2 and TRBJ2-2; D remains ambiguous. The CDR3 sequence is 12 residues long. Trimming took 8 bases from V and 6 from J, leaving 10 bases between them. CDR1 and CDR2 (germline): SNHLY, FYNNEI. Here the CDR3 DNA reads TGTGCCAGCTCGCAGGTCCCCGGGGAGCTGTTTTTT. It encodes CASSQVPGELFF.

This rearrangement joins TRBV5-6 to TRBJ2-3; TRBD1 matches 8 bases. The CDR3 has 16 residues. Germline V gives CDR1 SGHDT, CDR2 YYEEEE. J lost 2 bases, V lost 2 bases, and 7 bases had no gene match. CDR3 sequence reads: CASSLRGTGYTDTQYF. As DNA, the CDR3 is TGTGCCAGCAGCTTACGCGGGACAGGTTACACAGATACGCAGTATTTT. Full variable domain (missing parts from reference TRBV5-6 and TRBJ2-3): DAGVTQSPTHLIKTRGQQVTLRCSPKSGHDTVSWYQQALGQGPQFIFQYYEEEERQRGNFPDRFSGHQFPNYSSELNVNALLLGDSALYLCASSLRGTGYTDTQYFGPGTRLTVL.

In this sample, this clone turned up a few times. This sequence joins TRBV10-3 and TRBJ2-5; D might be TRBD2 (5 bases). V gave up 0 bases and J gave up 9 bases, with 11 bases separating them. The CDR3 extends over 13 amino acids. The germline V gene has CDR1 ENHRY and CDR2 SYGVKD. In nucleotides, the CDR3 is TGTGCCATCAGTGAGTCGAACGGGATGTCCCAGTACTTC. As protein: CAISESNGMSQYF.

The chain employs TRBV7-9 and TRBJ1-6, with TRBD1 matching 9 bases. V shed 7 bases and J 9 bases; nucleotides not matched to a gene: 13. The V gene's germline CDR1 is SEHNR and CDR2 FQNEAQ (reference sequence). The CDR3 totals 16 residues. The CDR3 loop is CASTENLGTGISPLHF. DNA of the CDR3: TGTGCCAGCACCGAGAATCTCGGGACAGGGATTTCACCCCTCCACTTT.